The clone carrying this T cell receptor beta chain was counted a few times. Its antigen is undetermined. This CDR3 is built from 13 residues. Germline-derived CDR1 and CDR2 are SGHDT and YYEEEE. Trimming cost V 4 bases and J 2 bases; bases outside gene matches: 3. The entry originates in a study of T-cell memory formation after mild COVID-19. cDNA libraries for TCR alpha and TCR beta, carrying sample barcodes and UMIs, came from 5'RACE with constant-segment primers. A single record per CDR3 protein comes from TCRdb applying MiXCR to the 5' RACE reads. The repertoire holds roughly 150,000 distinct CDR3 sequences, with about 14% as singletons. Whole-study findings and limits: There was no confirmation that second-wave clones peaking on day 37 were SARS-CoV-2 specific. Balance between CD4 and CD8 was seen in clones contracting day 15 to 85, and a CD4+ lean was seen in later expanders.

The receptor was isolated from an adult woman who had mild COVID-19 (a few samples of this study predate the infection). Cell type and time point are not known. The chain uses TRBV5-6 and TRBJ2-7, with TRBD2 matching over 7 bases. Sequenced: PBMCs or a T cell subset sorted from them (not recorded which). This CDR3 reads CASSMGGAYEQYF. CDR3 nucleotide sequence: TGTGCCAGCAGCATGGGGGGGGCCTACGAGCAGTACTTC.